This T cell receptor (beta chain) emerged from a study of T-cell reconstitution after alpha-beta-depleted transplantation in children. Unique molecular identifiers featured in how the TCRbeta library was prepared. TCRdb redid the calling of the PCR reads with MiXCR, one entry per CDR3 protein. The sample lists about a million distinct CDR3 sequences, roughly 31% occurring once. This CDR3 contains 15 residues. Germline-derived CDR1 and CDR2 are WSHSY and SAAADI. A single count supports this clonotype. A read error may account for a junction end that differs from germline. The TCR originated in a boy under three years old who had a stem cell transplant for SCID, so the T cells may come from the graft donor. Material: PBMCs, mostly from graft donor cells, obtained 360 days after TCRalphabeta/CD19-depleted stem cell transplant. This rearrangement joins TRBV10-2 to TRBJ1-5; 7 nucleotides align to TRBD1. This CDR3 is CASSGTGTVNQTQHF. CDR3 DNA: TGCGCCAGCAGCGGGACCGGGACAGTCAATCAGACCCAGCATTTT.